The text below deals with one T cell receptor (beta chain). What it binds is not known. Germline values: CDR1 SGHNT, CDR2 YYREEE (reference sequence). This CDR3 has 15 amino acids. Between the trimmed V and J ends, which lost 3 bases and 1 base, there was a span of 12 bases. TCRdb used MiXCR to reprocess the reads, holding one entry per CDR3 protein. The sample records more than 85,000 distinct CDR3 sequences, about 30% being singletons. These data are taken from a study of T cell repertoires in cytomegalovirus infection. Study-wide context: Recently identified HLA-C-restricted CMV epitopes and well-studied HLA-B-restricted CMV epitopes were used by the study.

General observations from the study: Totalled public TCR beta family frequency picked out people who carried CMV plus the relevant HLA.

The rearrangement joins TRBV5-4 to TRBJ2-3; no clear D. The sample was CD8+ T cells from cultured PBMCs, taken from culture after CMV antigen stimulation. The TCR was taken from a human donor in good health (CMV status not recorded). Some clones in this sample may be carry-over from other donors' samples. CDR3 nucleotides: TGTGCCAGCAGCTACGACTCCTTCGGCACAGATACGCAGTATTTT. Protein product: CASSYDSFGTDTQYF. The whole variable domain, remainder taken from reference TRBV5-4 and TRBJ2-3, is ETGVTQSPTHLIKTRGQQVTLRCSSQSGHNTVSWYQQALGQGPQFIFQYYREEENGRGNFPPRFSGLQFPNYSSELNVNALELDDSALYLCASSYDSFGTDTQYFGPGTRLTVL.